This TCR beta chain was sequenced during a study of T-cell reconstitution after alpha-beta-depleted transplantation in children. The study, taken as a whole, reports: Roughly two months post-transplant, alpha-beta T cells reportedly originated from several hundred graft clones that had expanded. Recipient T cells and thymic progenitors that survived gave rise to the high TCRbeta diversity observed at day 60 in some patients. Once a year had passed after transplant, T-cell counts and diversity came mostly from newly produced T cells.

CDR3 size: 14 residues. Germline V gene lookup returns CDR1 SGHVS and CDR2 FQNEAQ. V shed 3 bases and J 3 bases; nucleotides not matched to a gene: 3. A library of TCRbeta sequences, prepared with unique molecular identifiers, was generated. TCRdb re-analysed the PCR reads in MiXCR, keeping a single row per CDR3 protein. The data show 98,000 or so distinct CDR3 sequences, about 25% seen once. Turning to this clonotype: Its antigen is not identified.

Sequencing was performed on PBMCs, taken before TCRalphabeta/CD19-depleted stem cell transplant. The J gene is TRBJ2-7, the V gene TRBV7-8, with 9 positions matching TRBD2. The receptor's source is a boy aged 2 to 10 with acute lymphoblastic leukemia, due to receive a stem cell transplant. The CDR3 protein is CASSFGTSFYEQYF. For the CDR3, the DNA is TGTGCCAGCAGCTTCGGGACTAGCTTCTACGAGCAGTACTTC.